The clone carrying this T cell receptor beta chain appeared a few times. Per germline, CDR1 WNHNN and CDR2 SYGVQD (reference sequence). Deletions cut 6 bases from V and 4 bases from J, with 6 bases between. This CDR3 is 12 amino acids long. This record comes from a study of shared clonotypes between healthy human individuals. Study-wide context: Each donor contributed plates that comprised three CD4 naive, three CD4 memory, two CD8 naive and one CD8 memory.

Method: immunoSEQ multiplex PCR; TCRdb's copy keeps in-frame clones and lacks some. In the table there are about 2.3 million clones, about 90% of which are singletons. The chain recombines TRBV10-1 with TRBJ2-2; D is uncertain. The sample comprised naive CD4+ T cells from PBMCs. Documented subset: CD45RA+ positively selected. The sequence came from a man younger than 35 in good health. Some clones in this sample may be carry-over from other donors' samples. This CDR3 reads CASRGFTGELFF. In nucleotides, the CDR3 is TGCGCCAGCAGGGGATTCACCGGGGAGCTGTTTTTT.